Each of the 12 T cell receptor beta chains below was sequenced from the same sample in a study of T cells in Graves' hyperthyroidism and ophthalmopathy. There were TCR beta CDR3 regions amplified from RNA transcripts. First-round RT-PCR of the TCR CDR3 relied on the HTBI primer set. TCRdb processed the multiplex PCR reads anew with MiXCR; each CDR3 protein has one entry. The sample lists about 510,000 distinct CDR3 sequences; around 13% were seen once. Source material: blood. The receptors stem from a woman aged 35 to 49 with Graves' hyperthyroidism.

At least ten counts were recorded for this clonotype. The chain has TRBV18 and TRBJ2-3; D is uncertain. V lost 2 bases to trimming and J lost 0 bases, with 9 bases between them. Germline CDR1 reads KGHSH; CDR2 reads LQKENI. The CDR3 length is 15 residues. The CDR3 region has the DNA TGTGCCAGCTCACCAGGCCACCTCAGCACAGATACGCAGTATTTT. It encodes CASSPGHLSTDTQYF.

The chain links TRBV27 to TRBJ2-1, with 8 bases identical to TRBD1. Germline V gene lookup returns CDR1 MNHEY and CDR2 SMNVEV (reference sequence). V dropped 4 bases and J dropped 7; count of bases not matched to a gene: 6. This CDR3 is built from 14 residues. In nucleotides, the CDR3 is TGTGCCAGCAGTTCTACCGGGACAGGTAATGAGCAGTTCTTC. It encodes CASSSTGTGNEQFF.

This clonotype was counted many times. Written as DNA, the CDR3 is TGTGCCAGCAACGGGGAGCGGGAGGAAAAAGAGACCCAGTACTTC. This codes for CASNGEREEKETQYF. This rearrangement joins TRBV2 to TRBJ2-5; 9 nucleotides match TRBD2. CDR1 and CDR2 (germline): SNHLY, FYNNEI. The CDR3 is made up of 15 amino acids. The V gene end was trimmed by 7 bases and the J gene end by 3 bases; junction bases not matched to a gene: 9.

This clonotype was recorded many times. This sequence joins TRBV7-2 and TRBJ2-7; TRBD2 aligns across 7 bases. V lost 5 bases to trimming and J lost 7 bases; unmatched junction nucleotides: 17. Germline V gene lookup returns CDR1 SGHTA and CDR2 FQGNSA. CDR3 length: 16 residues. The DNA for the CDR3 is TGTGCCAGCAGCCCACCGGGACTAACGGGAGGAGAAGAGCAGTACTTC. Protein sequence: CASSPPGLTGGEEQYF.

This clonotype appeared many times. The V and J genes are TRBV3-1 and TRBJ2-5; D is ambiguous. In germline, CDR1 is LGHDT, CDR2 YNNKEL (reference sequence). The V end lost 0 bases, the J end lost 6 bases, and 14 bases lay between the germline ends. This CDR3 comprises 15 residues. CDR3 residues: CASSQDRVLFQTQYF. As DNA, the CDR3 is TGTGCCAGCAGCCAAGATAGGGTTTTGTTCCAGACCCAGTACTTC.

This clonotype was recorded at least ten times. The chain couples TRBV2 to TRBJ2-7, with D unclear. The ends were cut back, 4 bases at V and 0 bases at J, with 7 bases in the middle. Germline CDR1 reads SNHLY; CDR2 reads FYNNEI. CDR3 size: 13 residues. For the CDR3, the DNA is TGTGCCAGCAGTGCTCAGGACTCCTACGAGCAGTACTTC. As protein: CASSAQDSYEQYF.

The sample holds a few counts of this clonotype. V is TRBV9 and J is TRBJ2-1, with 11 bases that match TRBD2. Germline V gives CDR1 SGDLS, CDR2 YYNGEE. CDR3 length equals 17 residues. After removal of 0 bases from V and 6 bases from J, the junction contained 8 bases not matched to a gene. This chain's CDR3 is CASSVGLTSGSLNEQFF. CDR3 DNA sequence: TGTGCCAGCAGCGTAGGGCTTACTAGCGGGAGCCTCAATGAGCAGTTCTTC.

The CDR3 nucleotides read TGCAGCGCCAATCCCTCGGGGTTAAGTCTCACAGATACGCAGTATTTT. Amino acid sequence: CSANPSGLSLTDTQYF. The chain couples TRBV29-1 to TRBJ2-3; TRBD2 is a possible D gene (5 bases). This CDR3 spans 16 amino acids. The ends were cut back, 7 bases at V and 2 bases at J, with 22 bases in the middle. CDR1 is SQVTM and CDR2 is ANQGSEA in the germline V gene.

Regarding this clonotype: Given a much more abundant clone one base away, this may be a read error. The chain recombines TRBV12-3 or TRBV12-4 with TRBJ2-1; D perhaps matches TRBD2 (5 bases). V dropped 6 bases and J dropped 6 bases, with 9 bases sitting between them. The CDR3 contains 12 residues. Here the CDR3 DNA reads TGTGCCAGCAGGACGGGAAGCAATGAGCAGTTCTTC. It encodes CASRTGSNEQFF.

This clonotype was observed a few times. A read error is possible here, since a much larger clone lies one base away. This chain uses TRBV20-1 with TRBJ1-2; 9 positions agree with TRBD1. The CDR3 sequence is 14 residues long. CDR1 DFQATT and CDR2 SNEGSKA come from the germline V gene (reference sequence). V trimming: 3 bases; J trimming: 4 bases; junction bases outside the gene matches: 6. The CDR3 sequence is CSASGTGRGYGYTF. The CDR3 region has the DNA TGCAGTGCTAGCGGGACAGGGCGTGGCTATGGCTACACCTTC.

The chain has TRBV9 and TRBJ1-1; D gene uncertain. This CDR3 has 17 residues. Germline-derived CDR1 and CDR2 are SGDLS and YYNGEE. With 0 bases removed from V and 0 bases from J, the gap between germline ends came to 15 bases. CDR3 DNA sequence: TGTGCCAGCAGCGTAGCTACCGGCTGGGGTATGAACACTGAAGCTTTCTTT. It yields the protein CASSVATGWGMNTEAFF.

V is TRBV30 and J is TRBJ1-3, with D perhaps TRBD1 (5 bases). V was trimmed by 4 bases and J by 0 bases, leaving 13 bases between them. Germline V gene data show CDR1 as GTSNPN and CDR2 as SVGIG (reference sequence). The CDR3 extends over 15 amino acids. CDR3 sequence reads: CAWTYLGRSGNTIYF. DNA of the CDR3: TGTGCCTGGACCTACCTGGGACGCTCTGGAAACACCATATATTTT.